Below, 15 T cell receptor beta chains from the same sample are listed, as sequenced in a study of cytomegalovirus exposure and HLA in healthy donors (dated by TCRdb to about 2017). The library came from the immunoSEQ multiplex PCR assay. The multiplex PCR relied on a mix of 60 forward primers for TCR Vbeta segments and 13 reverse primers for TCR Jbeta segments. Not all clones reach the TCRdb copy of this immuneACCESS table, which keeps in-frame sequences only. Checked studies attribute under half of the gap to unresolved V genes and leave the rest unexplained. The sample table contains some 180,000 clones; only one count was recorded for about three quarters of them. Approximately 1.3% of the sample is taken by the ten largest. The sample was PBMCs. The receptors were sampled from a man aged 18 to 30 in good health and CMV-seronegative.

The chain is built from TRBV15 and TRBJ2-6; D gene uncertain. The CDR3 loop spans 15 amino acids. The ends were cut back, 0 bases at V and 2 bases at J, with 5 bases in the middle. Germline-derived CDR1 and CDR2 are LNHNV and YYDKDF (reference sequence). In nucleotides, the CDR3 is TGTGCCACCAGCAGAGATCCCGCTGGGGCCAACGTCCTGACTTTC. Its protein product is CATSRDPAGANVLTF.

This rearrangement joins TRBV27 to TRBJ2-1; 7 bases are a match to TRBD1. CDR3 length: 15 amino acids. V was pared by 4 bases and J by 6 bases, with 9 bases of the junction left unmatched. The germline V gene encodes CDR1 MNHEY and CDR2 SMNVEV (reference sequence). CDR3 nucleotide sequence: TGTGCCAGCAGTTCCGAGGGGGCGAGAAGCAATGAGCAGTTCTTC. Its translation is CASSSEGARSNEQFF.

The V gene is TRBV5-4, the J gene TRBJ1-2, with 7 bases matching TRBD1. Per germline, CDR1 SGHNT and CDR2 YYREEE (reference sequence). V lost 3 bases, J lost 2 bases, and 16 bases stayed unmatched. The CDR3 sequence is 18 residues long. Here the CDR3 reads CASSSSTGAGLWNYGYTF. CDR3 bases: TGTGCCAGCAGCTCCTCTACAGGGGCCGGGTTGTGGAACTATGGCTACACCTTC. Full variable domain (remainder filled in from reference TRBV5-4 and TRBJ1-2): ETGVTQSPTHLIKTRGQQVTLRCSSQSGHNTVSWYQQALGQGPQFIFQYYREEENGRGNFPPRFSGLQFPNYSSELNVNALELDDSALYLCASSSSTGAGLWNYGYTFGSGTRLTVV.

The chain uses TRBV5-1 and TRBJ2-7, with 7 bases aligning to TRBD2. This CDR3 spans 14 amino acids. Germline CDR1 and CDR2: SGHRS and YFSETQ. Unmatched junction bases numbered 4, after V lost 1 base and J lost 3 bases. CDR3 nucleotides: TGCGCCAGCAGCTTGTCCAGCGGGGTCTACGAGCAGTACTTC. Protein product: CASSLSSGVYEQYF.

This clone has a handful of counts. The V gene is TRBV9, the J gene TRBJ1-2; D gene ambiguous. The germline V gene has CDR1 SGDLS and CDR2 YYNGEE. With 4 bases removed from V and 1 base from J, the gap between germline ends came to 14 bases. The CDR3 extends over 15 amino acids. The DNA for the CDR3 is TGTGCCAGCAGCCTGAGCTTCCGGGGTAACTATGGCTACACCTTC. The encoded protein is CASSLSFRGNYGYTF.

The chain joins TRBV5-1 to TRBJ2-7; TRBD2 agrees at 12 bases. The CDR3 consists of 15 residues. The V gene's germline CDR1 is SGHRS and CDR2 YFSETQ. J lost 0 bases, V lost 3 bases, and 1 base had no gene match. The chain's CDR3 is CASSWTSGVSYEQYF. CDR3 DNA: TGCGCCAGCAGCTGGACTAGCGGGGTCTCCTACGAGCAGTACTTC.

The V call is TRBV4-3, the J call TRBJ2-7, with 7 bases fitting TRBD2. The V gene end was trimmed by 0 bases and the J gene end by 2 bases; junction bases not matched to a gene: 7. Germline V gene lookup returns CDR1 LGHNA and CDR2 YSLEER. The CDR3 is 16 amino acids. CDR3: CASSQDTGGGAYEQYF. CDR3 bases: TGCGCCAGCAGCCAAGATACCGGCGGGGGTGCCTACGAGCAGTACTTC.

V is TRBV6-6 and J is TRBJ1-1; 7 nucleotides agree with TRBD1. CDR1 and CDR2 (germline): MNHNY, SVGAGI (reference sequence). This CDR3 has 13 amino acids. V trimming: 2 bases; J trimming: 8 bases; junction bases outside the gene matches: 5. The CDR3 DNA follows: TGTGCCAGCAGTTACCCCGGACAGGCAGAAGCTTTCTTT. Translating gives CASSYPGQAEAFF.

The V call is TRBV25-1, the J call TRBJ2-3; 7 nucleotides align to TRBD2. V shed 4 bases, J shed 4 bases, and the junction held 17 bases outside the gene matches. Germline CDR1 is MGHDK and CDR2 is SYGVNS. The CDR3 length is 18 residues. This chain's CDR3 is CASSVPEGEGLLADTQYF. The CDR3 DNA is TGTGCCAGCAGTGTCCCAGAAGGGGAGGGCCTTTTGGCAGATACGCAGTATTTT.

This rearrangement joins TRBV23-1 to TRBJ2-5; TRBD2 might be the D (7 bases). TRBV23-1 is classed as an ORF, of uncertain function. The CDR3 extends over 13 amino acids. Between the trimmed V and J ends, which lost 6 bases and 4 bases, there was a span of 12 bases. CDR3 DNA: TGCGCCAGCAGATCAAGGGGGGGAGAGACCCAGTACTTC. This codes for CASRSRGGETQYF.

The DNA for the CDR3 is TGTGCCAGCAGTATGCCCAGCGGGGGTGTCGACGAGCAGTACTTC. As protein: CASSMPSGGVDEQYF. The rearrangement links TRBV2 to TRBJ2-7; TRBD2 aligns across 8 bases. The V gene's germline CDR1 is SNHLY and CDR2 FYNNEI. The ends lost 5 bases at V and 5 bases at J; junction bases unmatched: 11. CDR3 length equals 15 residues.

The rearrangement joins TRBV30 to TRBJ1-4; TRBD1 agrees at 7 bases. The CDR3 extends over 16 amino acids. Trimming cost V 0 bases and J 5 bases; bases outside gene matches: 9. Germline V gene lookup returns CDR1 GTSNPN and CDR2 SVGIG (reference sequence). The DNA of the CDR3 is TGTGCCTGGAGTGTAATAGGGGGCCCGCCAAATGAAAAACTGTTTTTT. As protein: CAWSVIGGPPNEKLFF.

There are a few counts of this clone. CDR3 in DNA: TGTGCCAGCAGCTTAAATCGGCGGGATACGCAGTATTTT. It encodes CASSLNRRDTQYF. The chain combines TRBV7-3 with TRBJ2-3; D gene uncertain. V shed 1 base and J shed 6 bases, with 8 bases lying between them. Germline CDR1 is SGHTA and CDR2 is FQGTGA. The CDR3 is made up of 13 amino acids.

This clone showed up just a few times. A read error may account for a junction end that differs from germline. The chain employs TRBV4-2 and TRBJ1-1; D perhaps matches TRBD1 (5 bases). The CDR3 is 12 amino acids. Germline-derived CDR1 and CDR2 are LGHNA and YNFKEQ. The CDR3 DNA reads TGTGCCAGCAGCCAATCCGGCGGGGGGATATCCTTT. It codes for CASSQSGGGISF.

This chain connects TRBV13 to TRBJ2-5; 8 bases align to TRBD2. This CDR3 has 14 residues. Germline V gene lookup returns CDR1 PRHDT and CDR2 FYEKMQ (reference sequence). The junction had 4 bases not matched to a gene; V was cut back by 5 bases and J by 2 bases. CDR3 amino acids: CASSAGGVQETQYF. CDR3 nucleotide sequence: TGTGCCAGCAGCGCCGGGGGGGTACAAGAGACCCAGTACTTC. The full variable domain, its missing parts supplied by reference TRBV13 and TRBJ2-5, is AAGVIQSPRHLIKEKRETATLKCYPIPRHDTVYWYQQGPGQDPQFLISFYEKMQSDKGSIPDRFSAQQFSDYHSELNMSSLELGDSALYFCASSAGGVQETQYFGPGTRLLVL.